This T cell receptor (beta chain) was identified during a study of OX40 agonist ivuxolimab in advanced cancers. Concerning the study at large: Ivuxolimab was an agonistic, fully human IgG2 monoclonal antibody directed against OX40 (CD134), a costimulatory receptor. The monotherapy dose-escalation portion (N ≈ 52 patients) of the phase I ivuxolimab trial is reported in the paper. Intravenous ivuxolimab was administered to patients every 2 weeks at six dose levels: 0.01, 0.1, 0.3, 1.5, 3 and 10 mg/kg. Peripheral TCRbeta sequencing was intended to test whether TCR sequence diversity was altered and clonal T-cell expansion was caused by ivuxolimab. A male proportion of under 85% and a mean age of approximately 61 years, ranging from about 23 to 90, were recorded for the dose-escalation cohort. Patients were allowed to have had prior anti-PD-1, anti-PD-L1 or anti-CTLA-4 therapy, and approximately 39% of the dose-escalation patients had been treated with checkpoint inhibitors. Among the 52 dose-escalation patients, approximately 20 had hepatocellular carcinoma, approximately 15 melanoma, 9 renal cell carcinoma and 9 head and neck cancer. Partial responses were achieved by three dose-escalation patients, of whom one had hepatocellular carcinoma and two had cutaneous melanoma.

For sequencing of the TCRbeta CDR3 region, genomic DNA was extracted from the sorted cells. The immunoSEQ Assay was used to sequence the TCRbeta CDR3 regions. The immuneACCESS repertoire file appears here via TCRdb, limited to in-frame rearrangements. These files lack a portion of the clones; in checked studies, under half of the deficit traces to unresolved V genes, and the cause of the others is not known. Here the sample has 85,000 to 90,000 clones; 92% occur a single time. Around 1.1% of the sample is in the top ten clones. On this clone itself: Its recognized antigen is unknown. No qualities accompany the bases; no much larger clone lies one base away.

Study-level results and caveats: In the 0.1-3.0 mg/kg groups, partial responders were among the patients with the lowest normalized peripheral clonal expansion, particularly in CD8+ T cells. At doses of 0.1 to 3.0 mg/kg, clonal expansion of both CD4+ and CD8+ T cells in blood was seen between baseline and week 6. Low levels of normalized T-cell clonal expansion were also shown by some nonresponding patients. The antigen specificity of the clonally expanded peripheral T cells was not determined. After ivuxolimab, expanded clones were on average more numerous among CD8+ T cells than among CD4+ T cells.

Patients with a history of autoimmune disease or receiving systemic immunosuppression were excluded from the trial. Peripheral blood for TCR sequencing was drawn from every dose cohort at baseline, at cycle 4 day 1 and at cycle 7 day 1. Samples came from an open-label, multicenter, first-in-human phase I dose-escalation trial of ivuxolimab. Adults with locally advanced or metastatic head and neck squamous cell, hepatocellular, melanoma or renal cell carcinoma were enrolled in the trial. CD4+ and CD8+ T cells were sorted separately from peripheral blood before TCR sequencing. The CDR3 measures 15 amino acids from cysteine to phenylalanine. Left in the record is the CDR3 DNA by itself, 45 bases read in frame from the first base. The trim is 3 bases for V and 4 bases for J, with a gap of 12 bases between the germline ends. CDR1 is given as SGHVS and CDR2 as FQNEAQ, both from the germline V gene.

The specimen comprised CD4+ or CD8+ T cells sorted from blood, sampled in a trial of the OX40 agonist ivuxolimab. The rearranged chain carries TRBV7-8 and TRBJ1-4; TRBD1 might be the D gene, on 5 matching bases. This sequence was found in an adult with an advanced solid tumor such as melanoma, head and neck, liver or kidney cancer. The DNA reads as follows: TGTGCCAGCAGCTTGATGGGGCAGATTAATGAAAAACTGTTTTTT. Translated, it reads CASSLMGQINEKLFF.